The 27 T cell receptor beta chains below all came from one sample that was sequenced in a study of blood T cell repertoires in COVID-19. Only in-frame clones appear in the TCRdb table, and some are missing; sequencing was by immunoSEQ multiplex PCR. Here the sample spans 180,000 or so clones, about 86% being singletons. Sequenced input: peripheral blood. These receptors came from a man between 60 and 75 years old with acute or convalescent COVID-19.

In DNA form, the CDR3 reads TGTGCCAGCCGTTTGGAGAGGAGCGCTGGAAACACCATATATTTT. Its protein is CASRLERSAGNTIYF. The chain combines TRBV7-9 with TRBJ1-3; D gene ambiguous. Trimming left V 8 bases short and J 2 bases short, with 16 bases between. CDR1 is SEHNR, CDR2 FQNEAQ, per germline (reference sequence). The CDR3 is made up of 15 amino acids.

This clone was recorded once. The chain carries TRBV27 and TRBJ1-2; D gene uncertain. Per the germline V gene, CDR1 is MNHEY and CDR2 is SMNVEV (reference sequence). The V end lost 3 bases, the J end lost 4 bases, and 9 bases lay between the germline ends. This CDR3 is 13 amino acids long. CDR3 nucleotide sequence: TGTGCCAGCAGTTTTAGTGGAGGCTATGGCTACACCTTC. It codes for CASSFSGGYGYTF.

The chain couples TRBV19 to TRBJ1-4; D ambiguous. V gave up 1 base and J gave up 5 bases, with 5 bases separating them. CDR1 is LNHDA and CDR2 is SQIVND in the germline V gene (reference sequence). The CDR3 contains 13 residues. The CDR3 nucleotides are TGTGCCAGTAGTATAGCCCGGAATGAAAAACTGTTTTTT. This sequence encodes CASSIARNEKLFF.

The CDR3 bases are TGTGCCAGCAGCTCGGCCGCGGGTAGCAATGAGCAGTTCTTC. It specifies CASSSAAGSNEQFF. The gene calls are TRBV5-4 and TRBJ2-1, with a weak D call TRBD2 (5 bases). The germline CDR1 and CDR2 sequences are SGHNT and YYREEE (reference sequence). This CDR3 has 14 residues. V lost 3 bases and J 6 bases, leaving 13 bases between the germline ends.

This chain links TRBV7-9 with TRBJ1-2, with 9 nucleotides matching TRBD1. This CDR3 is built from 12 residues. The germline V gene has CDR1 SEHNR and CDR2 FQNEAQ (reference sequence). Trimming took 5 bases from V and 7 from J; bases not matched to a gene: 2. In nucleotides, the CDR3 is TGTGCCAGCAGCGCACAGGGGGCTGGCTACACCTTC. It specifies CASSAQGAGYTF.

The chain is built from TRBV3-1 (or the pseudogene TRBV3-2) and TRBJ2-3; 8 bases line up with TRBD2. The V gene end was trimmed by 7 bases and the J gene end by 3 bases; junction bases not matched to a gene: 9. This CDR3 region has 15 residues. Germline CDR1 LGHDT, CDR2 YNNKEL (reference sequence). CDR3 protein: CASTPSGRGTDTQYF. The CDR3 nucleotides read TGTGCCAGCACCCCGAGCGGGAGAGGTACAGATACGCAGTATTTT.

This chain connects TRBV7-6 to TRBJ2-5; 16 nucleotides align to TRBD2. CDR3 length: 15 amino acids. In germline, CDR1 is SGHVS, CDR2 FNYEAQ. The V gene end was trimmed by 8 bases and the J gene end by 5 bases; junction bases not matched to a gene: 5. For the CDR3, the DNA is TGTGCCAGCGGGACTAGCGGGAGGGCCGGGGAGACCCAGTACTTC. Translated, it gives CASGTSGRAGETQYF.

The chain has TRBV28 and TRBJ1-4, with D possibly matching TRBD1 (5 bases). Deletions cut 8 bases from V and 3 bases from J, with 13 bases between. This CDR3 comprises 14 residues. From germline, CDR1 is MDHEN and CDR2 SYDVKM. The CDR3 coding sequence is TGTGCCAGCTGGGGCCAAAGCGCTAATGAAAAACTGTTTTTT. This sequence encodes CASWGQSANEKLFF.

In this sample, this clone turned up a few times. The chain links TRBV5-5 to TRBJ2-7; no definite D call. Per the germline V gene, CDR1 is SGHKS and CDR2 is YYEKEE (reference sequence). CDR3 length: 17 amino acids. V lost 4 bases to trimming and J lost 3 bases, with 23 bases between them. The CDR3 loop reads CASSQAAGSNLIYEQYF. DNA of the CDR3: TGTGCCAGCAGCCAAGCTGCCGGGTCCAACCTTATCTACGAGCAGTACTTC.

This rearrangement joins TRBV5-4 to TRBJ2-2; 8 bases match TRBD2. The CDR3 sequence is 16 residues long. Unmatched junction bases numbered 1, after V lost 0 bases and J lost 0 bases. Germline lookup yields CDR1 SGHNT and CDR2 YYREEE (reference sequence). In nucleotides, the CDR3 is TGTGCCAGCAGCTTGGATAGCGGGGCGAACACCGGGGAGCTGTTTTTT. Residues: CASSLDSGANTGELFF.

The chain is built from TRBV10-3 and TRBJ2-3, with TRBD2 matching 8 bases. The germline CDR1 and CDR2 sequences are ENHRY and SYGVKD. With 2 bases clipped from V and 6 bases from J, the junction kept 16 bases outside the gene matches. The CDR3 has 18 residues. The CDR3 loop is CAISERSIAGLGRDTQYF. DNA of the CDR3: TGTGCCATCAGTGAGCGATCGATAGCGGGACTTGGGAGGGATACGCAGTATTTT.

The table lists this clone with a few counts. This chain uses TRBV6-5 with TRBJ1-1, with a weak D call TRBD1 (6 bases). Germline assignment: CDR1 MNHEY and CDR2 SVGAGI. The CDR3 is made up of 14 amino acids. V was clipped by 5 bases and J by 2 bases, with 12 bases between them. The CDR3 sequence is CASSTGSANTEAFF. DNA of the CDR3: TGTGCCAGCAGTACAGGGAGCGCCAACACTGAAGCTTTCTTT.

This chain uses TRBV9 with TRBJ2-1; TRBD2 might be the D (7 bases). This CDR3 has 14 amino acids. Germline V gene sequence: CDR1 SGDLS, CDR2 YYNGEE. Trimming left V 0 bases short and J 10 bases short, with 14 bases between. The CDR3 DNA reads TGTGCCAGCAGCGTAGTGCGGGGGCGGGAGGAGCAGTTCTTC. Protein: CASSVVRGREEQFF.

This chain's CDR3 is CASSGSRGGYGYTF. CDR3 sequence (DNA): TGTGCCAGCAGTGGGTCGAGGGGAGGCTATGGCTACACCTTC. The J gene is TRBJ1-2, the V gene TRBV25-1; D is perhaps TRBD1 (5 bases). Germline V gene data show CDR1 as MGHDK and CDR2 as SYGVNS. This CDR3 region has 14 residues. V was shortened by 4 bases and J by 4 bases, with 13 bases between the two germline ends.

This chain joins TRBV19 and TRBJ1-2; no definite D call. Germline-derived CDR1 and CDR2 are LNHDA and SQIVND (reference sequence). The CDR3 sequence is 13 residues long. V lost 9 bases and J lost 5, with 16 bases in between. DNA for the CDR3: TGTGCCAGCCGAAACGAGATGTTTTATGGCTACACCTTC. It is translated as CASRNEMFYGYTF.

This clone was observed a single time. This sample also contains other DNA sequences that code for the same CDR3. This chain uses TRBV5-4 with TRBJ1-5; TRBD1 is a possible D gene (6 bases). CDR3 size: 14 residues. CDR1 and CDR2 from the germline V gene are SGHNT and YYREEE (reference sequence). The ends were cut back, 0 bases at V and 4 bases at J, with 8 bases in the middle. The CDR3 DNA reads TGTGCCAGCAGCTTGGACAGGGAGAATCAGCCCCAGCATTTT. It yields the protein CASSLDRENQPQHF.

The J gene is TRBJ2-7, the V gene TRBV7-3, with a tentative D call TRBD2 (5 bases). Trimming shortened V by 4 bases and J by 7 bases, and 23 bases separated the two germline ends. The CDR3 extends over 16 amino acids. Germline CDR1 and CDR2: SGHTA and FQGTGA. The CDR3 loop is CASSSTDSGKFGEQYF. The CDR3 DNA follows: TGTGCCAGCAGCTCAACCGACTCGGGGAAATTCGGGGAGCAGTACTTC.

This rearrangement joins TRBV2 to TRBJ2-5, with 12 bases matching TRBD1. Germline V gene lookup returns CDR1 SNHLY and CDR2 FYNNEI. The CDR3 runs to 15 residues. V trimming: 7 bases; J trimming: 2 bases; junction bases outside the gene matches: 5. CDR3 nucleotide sequence: TGTGCCAGCACCGGGACAGGGGGCCGACAAGAGACCCAGTACTTC. Its protein is CASTGTGGRQETQYF.

The chain employs TRBV19 and TRBJ1-2, with 9 bases matching TRBD1. J lost 7 bases, V lost 6 bases, and 9 bases had no gene match. Germline CDR1 is LNHDA and CDR2 is SQIVND (reference sequence). There are 14 residues in the CDR3. CDR3 amino acids: CASSRRQGVIGYTF. CDR3 DNA: TGTGCCAGTAGCCGAAGACAGGGGGTAATTGGCTACACCTTC.

This clone was counted once. The chain links TRBV9 to TRBJ2-7, with 9 bases identical to TRBD1. The germline gives CDR1 SGDLS, CDR2 YYNGEE. J was trimmed by 5 bases and V by 4 bases; bases with no gene match: 7. The CDR3 loop spans 14 amino acids. The CDR3 DNA reads TGTGCCAGCAGCAGGACAGGGGTTGGGCACGAGCAGTACTTC. Translated, it gives CASSRTGVGHEQYF.

The chain links TRBV5-1 to TRBJ2-3; possibly TRBD1 for D (7 bases). This CDR3 is built from 15 residues. Germline CDR1 reads SGHRS; CDR2 reads YFSETQ. V dropped 3 bases and J dropped 9 bases, with 20 bases sitting between them. The CDR3 nucleotides are TGCGCCAGCAGCTCACCCAGGGGGGTTACTGAGACGCAGTATTTT. Encoded protein: CASSSPRGVTETQYF.

This clone came up a few times. The chain recombines TRBV11-2 with TRBJ1-1; possible D gene TRBD1, 5 bases. The CDR3 has 15 residues. V lost 2 bases to trimming and J lost 1 base, with 11 bases between them. Looked up from germline, CDR1 is SGHAT and CDR2 is FQNNGV. In nucleotides, the CDR3 is TGTGCCAGCAGCTTATCCAGGGTTGGGAACACTGAAGCTTTCTTT. It codes for CASSLSRVGNTEAFF.

The chain employs TRBV7-6 and TRBJ1-6; no clear D. In germline, CDR1 is SGHVS, CDR2 FNYEAQ. CDR3 length equals 16 residues. Trimming removed 1 base at V and 5 bases at J, with 12 bases between. The CDR3 region is CASSLDNRVNNSPLHF. DNA for the CDR3: TGTGCCAGCAGCTTAGACAACAGAGTCAATAATTCACCCCTCCACTTT.

This chain joins TRBV28 and TRBJ1-1, with D possibly TRBD1 on 5 matching bases. The germline V gene encodes CDR1 MDHEN and CDR2 SYDVKM. V was clipped by 8 bases and J by 5 bases, with 21 bases between them. The CDR3 contains 15 residues. The DNA for the CDR3 is TGTGCCAGCCCCGGACTGACCGGGGGAATGACTGAAGCTTTCTTT. Translation: CASPGLTGGMTEAFF.

The chain links TRBV24-1 to TRBJ1-2, with 7 bases that match TRBD1. The junction had 7 bases not matched to a gene; V was cut back by 3 bases and J by 4 bases. The CDR3 loop spans 15 amino acids. Germline CDR1 reads KGHDR; CDR2 reads SFDVKD. CDR3 loop: CATSDAGQASYGYTF. The CDR3 DNA is TGTGCCACCAGTGATGCCGGACAGGCGAGCTATGGCTACACCTTC.

This sequence joins TRBV10-3 and TRBJ1-5, with 9 bases lining up with TRBD1. The CDR3 is 14 amino acids. J gave up 5 bases and V 8 bases, and 7 bases lay outside the gene matches. In germline, CDR1 is ENHRY, CDR2 SYGVKD. Here the CDR3 DNA reads TGTGCCATCCGGACAGGGGACCTCGATCAGCCCCAGCATTTT. Protein: CAIRTGDLDQPQHF.

The chain is built from TRBV28 and TRBJ2-1; 10 bases map to TRBD2. V lost 2 bases to trimming and J lost 9 bases; unmatched junction nucleotides: 7. Germline-derived CDR1 and CDR2 are MDHEN and SYDVKM. CDR3 length: 15 amino acids. For the CDR3, the DNA is TGTGCCAGCAGTTTACGGCTAGCGGGAGTAGGTGAGCAGTTCTTC. This encodes CASSLRLAGVGEQFF.